One sample yielded the 5 T cell receptor beta chains listed below, sequenced in a study of CD8+ T cells in alopecia areata. Treatment defined: oral pan-JAK inhibitor, 5-10 mg twice daily. RNA, once extracted, was reverse transcribed into cDNA for use as the sequencing template. Method: immunoSEQ multiplex PCR; TCRdb's copy keeps in-frame clones and lacks some. Seen here are about 140,000 clones, around 82% observed once, and the top ten hold about 25%. Here the sequenced sample was CD8+ T cells sorted from blood, taken at week 4, from a patient treated with tofacitinib. The source of these receptors is a human donor with alopecia areata.

The V call is TRBV6-5, the J call TRBJ1-1; D is unclear. The CDR3 totals 13 residues. The V gene's germline CDR1 is MNHEY and CDR2 SVGAGI. Trimming shortened V by 0 bases and J by 5 bases, and 7 bases separated the two germline ends. DNA of the CDR3: TGTGCCAGCAGTTACTCCGGGCAAACTGAAGCTTTCTTT. It encodes CASSYSGQTEAFF.

The CDR3 protein is CASGRPGPYEQYF. The CDR3 DNA reads as TGTGCCAGCGGCCGTCCAGGTCCCTACGAGCAGTACTTC. V usage is TRBV5-8 and J usage is TRBJ2-7; D is unclear. The CDR3 totals 13 residues. V gave up 7 bases and J gave up 2 bases, with 13 bases separating them. Germline CDR1 SGHTS, CDR2 YDEGEE.

The rearrangement links TRBV11-2 to TRBJ2-1, with 10 bases lining up with TRBD2. CDR1 is SGHAT and CDR2 is FQNNGV in the germline V gene. V shed 3 bases and J 7 bases; nucleotides not matched to a gene: 9. The CDR3 runs to 16 residues. The DNA of the CDR3 is TGTGCCAGCAGCTTTGAGGAGCGGGGGGGCCCGAATGAGCAGTTCTTC. Translating it yields CASSFEERGGPNEQFF. Full variable domain (rest looked up from reference TRBV11-2 and TRBJ2-1): EAGVAQSPRYKIIEKRQSVAFWCNPISGHATLYWYQQILGQGPKLLIQFQNNGVVDDSQLPKDRFSAERLKGVDSTLKIQPAKLEDSAVYLCASSFEERGGPNEQFFGPGTRLTVL.

V usage is TRBV5-4 and J usage is TRBJ2-7, with TRBD1 identical over 9 bases. J was trimmed by 4 bases and V by 3 bases; bases with no gene match: 5. CDR1 and CDR2 (germline): SGHNT, YYREEE (reference sequence). The length of the CDR3 is 14 residues. In DNA form, the CDR3 reads TGTGCCAGCAGCTGGGGACAGGGACCGTACGAGCAGTACTTC. Translation gives CASSWGQGPYEQYF. Full variable domain (missing parts from reference TRBV5-4 and TRBJ2-7): ETGVTQSPTHLIKTRGQQVTLRCSSQSGHNTVSWYQQALGQGPQFIFQYYREEENGRGNFPPRFSGLQFPNYSSELNVNALELDDSALYLCASSWGQGPYEQYFGPGTRLTVT.

This chain connects TRBV7-6 to TRBJ2-2; 9 nucleotides agree with TRBD2. The germline V gene encodes CDR1 SGHVS and CDR2 FNYEAQ. Trimming removed 1 base from V and 2 bases from J; junction bases left unmatched: 5. The CDR3 runs 17 residues. In DNA, the CDR3 is TGTGCCAGCAGCTTAGGCTCGCGGGGGGGTAACACCGGGGAGCTGTTTTTT. Its translation is CASSLGSRGGNTGELFF. Based on the CDR3 plus reference TRBV7-6 and TRBJ2-2, the full variable domain is GAGVSQSPRYKVTKRGQDVALRCDPISGHVSLYWYRQALGQGPEFLTYFNYEAQQDKSGLPNDRFSAERPEGSISTLTIQRTEQRDSAMYRCASSLGSRGGNTGELFFGEGSRLTVL.